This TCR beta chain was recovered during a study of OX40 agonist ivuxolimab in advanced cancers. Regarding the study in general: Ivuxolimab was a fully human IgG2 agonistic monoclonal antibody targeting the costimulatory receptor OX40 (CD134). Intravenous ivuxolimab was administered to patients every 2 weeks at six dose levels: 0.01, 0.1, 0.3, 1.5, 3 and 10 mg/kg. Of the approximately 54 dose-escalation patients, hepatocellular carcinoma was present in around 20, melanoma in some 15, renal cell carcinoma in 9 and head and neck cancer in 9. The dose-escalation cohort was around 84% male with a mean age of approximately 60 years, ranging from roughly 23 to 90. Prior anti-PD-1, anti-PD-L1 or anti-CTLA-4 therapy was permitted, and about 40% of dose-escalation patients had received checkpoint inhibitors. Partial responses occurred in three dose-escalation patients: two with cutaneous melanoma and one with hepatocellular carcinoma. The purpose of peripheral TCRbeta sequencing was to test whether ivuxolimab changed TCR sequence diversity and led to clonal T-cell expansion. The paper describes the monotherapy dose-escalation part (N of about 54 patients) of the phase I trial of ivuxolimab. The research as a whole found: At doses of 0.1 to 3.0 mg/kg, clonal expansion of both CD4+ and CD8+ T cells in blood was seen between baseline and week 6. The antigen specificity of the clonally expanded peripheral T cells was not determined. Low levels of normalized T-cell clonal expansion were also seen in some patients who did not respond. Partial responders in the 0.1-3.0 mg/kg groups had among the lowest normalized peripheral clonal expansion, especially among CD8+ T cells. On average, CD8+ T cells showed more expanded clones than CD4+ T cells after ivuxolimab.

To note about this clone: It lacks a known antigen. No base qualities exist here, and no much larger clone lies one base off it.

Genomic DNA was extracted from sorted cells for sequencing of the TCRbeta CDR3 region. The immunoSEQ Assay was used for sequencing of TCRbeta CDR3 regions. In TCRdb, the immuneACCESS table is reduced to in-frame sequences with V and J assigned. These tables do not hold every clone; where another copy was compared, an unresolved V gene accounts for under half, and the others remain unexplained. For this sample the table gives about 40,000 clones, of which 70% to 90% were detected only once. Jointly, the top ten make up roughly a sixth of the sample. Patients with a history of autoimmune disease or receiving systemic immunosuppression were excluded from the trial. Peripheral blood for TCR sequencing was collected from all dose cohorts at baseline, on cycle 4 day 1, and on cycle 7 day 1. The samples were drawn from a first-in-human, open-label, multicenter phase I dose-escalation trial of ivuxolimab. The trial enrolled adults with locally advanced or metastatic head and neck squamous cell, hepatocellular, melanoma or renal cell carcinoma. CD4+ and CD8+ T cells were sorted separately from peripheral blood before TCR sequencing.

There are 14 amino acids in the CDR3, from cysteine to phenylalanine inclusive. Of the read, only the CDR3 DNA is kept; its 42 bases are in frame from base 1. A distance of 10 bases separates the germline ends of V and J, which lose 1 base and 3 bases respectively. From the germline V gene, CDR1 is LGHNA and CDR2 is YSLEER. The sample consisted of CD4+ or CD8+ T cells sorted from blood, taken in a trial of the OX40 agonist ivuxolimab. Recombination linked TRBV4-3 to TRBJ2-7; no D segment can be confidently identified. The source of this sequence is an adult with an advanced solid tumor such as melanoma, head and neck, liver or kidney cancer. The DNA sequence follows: TGCGCCAGCAGCCAAGTTAGGCAAGGCTACGAGCAGTACTTC. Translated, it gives CASSQVRQGYEQYF.